This is a list of T cell receptor beta chains from one sample in a study of T cell responses to AZD1222 COVID-19 vaccine. Sequenced by immunoSEQ multiplex PCR; TCRdb stores in-frame clones only, minus some. This sample has 150,000 or so clones, with 86% found just once. This sample comprised peripheral blood, obtained on day 0 of MenACWY control vaccination. The receptors shown here come from an adult in good health. CDR3s include the opening cysteine and the closing phenylalanine or tryptophan. A D gene is named only where the DNA matches it firmly. Part of the rows lack a size; the others show once, few, many or a class for expanded clones.

V gene,D gene,clone size,J gene,CDR3 protein,CDR3 DNA
TRBV7-9,TRBD2,.,TRBJ2-1,CASSFRPSGIDEQFF,TGTGCCAGCAGCTTTAGGCCTAGCGGAATCGATGAGCAGTTCTTC
TRBV29-1,.,.,TRBJ2-2,CSVRTNTGELFF,TGCAGCGTTAGGACGAACACCGGGGAGCTGTTTTTT
TRBV18,TRBD2,.,TRBJ2-5,CASSPGLAASGETQYF,TGTGCCAGCTCACCCGGACTAGCGGCGTCGGGGGAGACCCAGTACTTC
TRBV7-8,.,.,TRBJ1-6,CASATTGNSPLHF,TGTGCCAGTGCAACTACGGGAAATTCACCCCTCCACTTT
TRBV5-6,.,few,TRBJ2-7,CASSTADNYEQYF,TGTGCCAGCAGCACAGCGGACAACTACGAGCAGTACTTC
TRBV6-5,.,.,TRBJ1-5,CASRGSNQPQHF,TGTGCCAGCCGGGGAAGCAATCAGCCCCAGCATTTT
TRBV10-1,TRBD1,.,TRBJ2-2,CASRLGETGMMFF,TGCGCCAGCAGACTAGGCGAGACAGGGATGATGTTTTTT
TRBV19,.,.,TRBJ1-1,CASNAGGTEAFF,TGTGCCAGTAATGCAGGCGGTACTGAAGCTTTCTTT
TRBV30,.,.,TRBJ1-2,CACQDGGDYGYTF,TGTGCCTGTCAGGACGGGGGGGACTATGGCTACACCTTC
TRBV19,.,.,TRBJ1-2,CASSRGRRVDGYTF,TGTGCCAGTAGTAGGGGCCGACGGGTCGATGGCTACACCTTC
TRBV23-1,.,.,TRBJ1-1,CASSHRVPNTEAFF,TGCGCCAGCAGTCATCGGGTCCCAAACACTGAAGCTTTCTTT
TRBV7-9,TRBD2,.,TRBJ2-7,CASSPLWTSGRFGLEQYF,TGTGCCAGCAGCCCCCTTTGGACTAGCGGGAGGTTTGGCCTCGAGCAGTACTTC
TRBV27,.,.,TRBJ1-5,CASSLRGSGSWSQPQHF,TGTGCCAGCAGTTTAAGGGGATCGGGGTCTTGGAGTCAGCCCCAGCATTTT
TRBV10-3,.,.,TRBJ1-1,CAISVGENTEAFF,TGTGCCATCAGTGTTGGGGAGAACACTGAAGCTTTCTTT
TRBV1,.,few,TRBJ1-5,CTSSRLHRVDQPQHF,TGCACCAGCAGTCGCCTCCACAGGGTCGATCAGCCCCAGCATTTT
TRBV6-6,.,.,TRBJ2-5,CASSWVDILQETQYF,TGTGCCAGCAGTTGGGTAGACATACTCCAAGAGACCCAGTACTTC
TRBV3-1/TRBV3-2,.,.,TRBJ2-3,CASSLRPSGWQYF,TGTGCCAGCAGCCTCCGACCTTCAGGATGGCAGTATTTT
TRBV5-1,TRBD2,.,TRBJ2-2,CASSLGAGATGELFF,TGCGCCAGCAGCTTGGGGGCGGGAGCCACCGGGGAGCTGTTTTTT
TRBV4-1,TRBD2,.,TRBJ2-1,CASSQDVLAGPYNEQFF,TGCGCCAGCAGCCAAGATGTCCTAGCGGGGCCTTACAATGAGCAGTTCTTC
TRBV5-1,.,.,TRBJ2-1,CASSHPSAPISYNEQFF,TGCGCCAGCAGCCACCCCAGCGCGCCTATCTCCTACAATGAGCAGTTCTTC
TRBV19,.,once,TRBJ1-5,CASSARVAQPQHF,TGTGCCAGTAGCGCCAGGGTGGCGCAGCCCCAGCATTTT
TRBV4-2,TRBD2,.,TRBJ2-7,CASSQEGGLAGLVEQYF,TGTGCCAGCAGCCAAGAGGGAGGACTAGCGGGTCTGGTAGAGCAGTACTTC
TRBV18,.,few,TRBJ1-3,CASSPQGVSGNTIYF,TGTGCCAGCTCACCACAAGGGGTTTCTGGAAACACCATATATTTT
TRBV5-4,.,.,TRBJ2-3,CASSSGSQDTQYF,TGTGCCAGCAGCTCAGGGTCACAAGATACGCAGTATTTT
TRBV3-1/TRBV3-2,.,.,TRBJ1-1,CASRPVGMNTEAFF,TGTGCCAGCAGGCCCGTGGGGATGAACACTGAAGCTTTCTTT
TRBV13,.,.,TRBJ1-6,CASSQSGASSYNSPLHF,TGTGCCAGCAGCCAATCCGGGGCAAGCTCCTATAATTCACCCCTCCACTTT
TRBV10-3,TRBD2,.,TRBJ2-3,CAISDLTSGSRDTQYF,TGTGCCATCAGTGACCTCACTAGCGGGAGTCGGGATACGCAGTATTTT